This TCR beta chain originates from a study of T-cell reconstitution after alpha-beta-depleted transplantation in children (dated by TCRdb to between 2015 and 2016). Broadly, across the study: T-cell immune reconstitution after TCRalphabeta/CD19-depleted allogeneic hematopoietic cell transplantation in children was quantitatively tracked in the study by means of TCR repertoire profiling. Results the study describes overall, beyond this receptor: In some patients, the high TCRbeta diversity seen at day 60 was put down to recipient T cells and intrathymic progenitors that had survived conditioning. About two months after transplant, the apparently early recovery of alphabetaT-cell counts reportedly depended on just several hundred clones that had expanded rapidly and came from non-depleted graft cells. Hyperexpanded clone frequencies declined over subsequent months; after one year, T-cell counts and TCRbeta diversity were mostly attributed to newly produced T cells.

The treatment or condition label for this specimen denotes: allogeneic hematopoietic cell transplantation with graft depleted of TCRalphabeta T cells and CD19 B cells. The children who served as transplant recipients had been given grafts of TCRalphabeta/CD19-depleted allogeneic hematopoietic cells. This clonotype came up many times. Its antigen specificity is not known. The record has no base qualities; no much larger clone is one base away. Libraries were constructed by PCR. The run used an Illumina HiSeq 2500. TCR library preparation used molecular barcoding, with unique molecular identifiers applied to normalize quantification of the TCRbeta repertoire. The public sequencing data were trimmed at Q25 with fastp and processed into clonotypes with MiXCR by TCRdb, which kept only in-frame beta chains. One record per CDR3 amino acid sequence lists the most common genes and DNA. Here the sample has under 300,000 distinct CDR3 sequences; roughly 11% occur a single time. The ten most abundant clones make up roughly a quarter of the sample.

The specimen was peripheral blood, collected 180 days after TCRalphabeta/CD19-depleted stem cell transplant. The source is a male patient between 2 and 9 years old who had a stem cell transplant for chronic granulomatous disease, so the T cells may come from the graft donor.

The DNA reads TGTGCCAGCAGTTTAGCTCCCGGGACAGGTTCTTACGAGCAGTACTTC. Its product reads: CASSLAPGTGSYEQYF. The receptor chain draws on TRBV12-3 or TRBV12-4 and TRBJ2-7, with 8 central nucleotides matching TRBD1. From the cysteine through the phenylalanine, the CDR3 covers 16 amino acids. CDR3 DNA only is kept here, 48 bases in frame from base 1. V has 0 bases trimmed and J has 4 bases trimmed; junction bases matching no gene number 8.